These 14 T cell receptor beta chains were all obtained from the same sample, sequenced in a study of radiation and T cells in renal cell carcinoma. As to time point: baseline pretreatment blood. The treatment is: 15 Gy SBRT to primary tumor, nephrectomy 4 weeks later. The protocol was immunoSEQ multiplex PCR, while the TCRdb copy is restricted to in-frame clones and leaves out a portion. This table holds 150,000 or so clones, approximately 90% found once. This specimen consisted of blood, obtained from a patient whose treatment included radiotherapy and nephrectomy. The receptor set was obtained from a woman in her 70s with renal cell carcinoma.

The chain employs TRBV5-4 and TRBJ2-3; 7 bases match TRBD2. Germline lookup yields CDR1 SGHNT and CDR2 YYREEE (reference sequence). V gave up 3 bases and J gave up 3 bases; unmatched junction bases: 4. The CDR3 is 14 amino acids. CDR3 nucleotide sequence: TGTGCCAGCAGCTCCCGGACTAGGACAGATACGCAGTATTTT. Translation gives CASSSRTRTDTQYF.

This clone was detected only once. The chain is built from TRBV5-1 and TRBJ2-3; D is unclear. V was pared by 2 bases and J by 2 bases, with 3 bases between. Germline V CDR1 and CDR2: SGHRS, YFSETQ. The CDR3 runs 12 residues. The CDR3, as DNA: TGCGCCAGCAGCTTTGTCACAGATACGCAGTATTTT. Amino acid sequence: CASSFVTDTQYF.

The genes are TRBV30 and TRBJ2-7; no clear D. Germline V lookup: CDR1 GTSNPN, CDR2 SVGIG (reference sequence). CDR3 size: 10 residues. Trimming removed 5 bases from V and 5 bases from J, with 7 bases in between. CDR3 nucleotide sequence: TGTGCCTGGGGGTGGCACGAGCAGTACTTC. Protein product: CAWGWHEQYF. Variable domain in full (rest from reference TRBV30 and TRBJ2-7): SQTIHQWPATLVQPVGSPLSLECTVEGTSNPNLYWYRQAAGRGLQLLFYSVGIGQISSEVPQNLSASRPQDRQFILSSKKLLLSDSGFYLCAWGWHEQYFGPGTRLTVT.

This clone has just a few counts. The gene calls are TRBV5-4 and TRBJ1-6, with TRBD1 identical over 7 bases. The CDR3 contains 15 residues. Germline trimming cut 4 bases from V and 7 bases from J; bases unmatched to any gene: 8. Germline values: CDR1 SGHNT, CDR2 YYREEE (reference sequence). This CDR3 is CASSLGGLQNSPLHF. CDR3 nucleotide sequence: TGTGCCAGCAGCCTAGGGGGCCTGCAGAATTCACCCCTCCACTTT.

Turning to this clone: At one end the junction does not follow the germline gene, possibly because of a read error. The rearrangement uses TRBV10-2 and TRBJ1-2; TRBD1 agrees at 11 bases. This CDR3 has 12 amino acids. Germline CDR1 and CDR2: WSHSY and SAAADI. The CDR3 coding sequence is TGCGCCAGCAGTGATCGGGACAGGGGGTCCGCCTTC. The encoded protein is CASSDRDRGSAF.

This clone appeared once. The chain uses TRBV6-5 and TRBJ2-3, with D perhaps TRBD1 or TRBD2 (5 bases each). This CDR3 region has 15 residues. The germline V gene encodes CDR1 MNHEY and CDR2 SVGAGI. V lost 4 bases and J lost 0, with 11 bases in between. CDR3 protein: CASSSGTSSTDTQYF. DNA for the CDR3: TGTGCCAGCAGTTCCGGGACCTCTAGCACAGATACGCAGTATTTT.

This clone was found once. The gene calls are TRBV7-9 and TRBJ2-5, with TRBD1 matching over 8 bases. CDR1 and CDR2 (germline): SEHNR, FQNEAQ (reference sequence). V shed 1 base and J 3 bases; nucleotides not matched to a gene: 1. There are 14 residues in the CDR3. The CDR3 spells CASSLGQGKETQYF. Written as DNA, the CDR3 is TGTGCCAGCAGCTTAGGACAGGGGAAAGAGACCCAGTACTTC.

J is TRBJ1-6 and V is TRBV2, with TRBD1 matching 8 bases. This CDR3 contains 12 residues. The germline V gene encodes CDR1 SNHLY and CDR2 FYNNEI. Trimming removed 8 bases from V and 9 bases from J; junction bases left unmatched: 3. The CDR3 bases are TGTGCCAGCCGGACAGGGCCTTCACCCCTCCACTTT. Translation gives CASRTGPSPLHF.

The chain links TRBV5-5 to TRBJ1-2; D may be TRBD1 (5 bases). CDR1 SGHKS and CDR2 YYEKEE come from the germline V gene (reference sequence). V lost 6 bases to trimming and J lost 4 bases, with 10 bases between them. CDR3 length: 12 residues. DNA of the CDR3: TGTGCCAGCAACCAGGGTTTCTATGGCTACACCTTC. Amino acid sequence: CASNQGFYGYTF.

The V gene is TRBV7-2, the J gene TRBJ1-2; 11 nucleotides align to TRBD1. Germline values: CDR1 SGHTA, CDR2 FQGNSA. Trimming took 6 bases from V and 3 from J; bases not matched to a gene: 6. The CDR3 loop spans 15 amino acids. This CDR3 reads CASRPDRGQYYGYTF. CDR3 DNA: TGTGCCAGCAGGCCGGACAGGGGGCAGTACTATGGCTACACCTTC.

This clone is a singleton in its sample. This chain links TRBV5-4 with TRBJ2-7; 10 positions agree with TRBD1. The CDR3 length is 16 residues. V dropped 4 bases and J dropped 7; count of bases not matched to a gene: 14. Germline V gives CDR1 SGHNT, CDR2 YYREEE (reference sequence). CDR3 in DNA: TGTGCCAGCAGCCCCCCCCGGACAGGGGGACGCACAGAGCAGTACTTC. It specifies CASSPPRTGGRTEQYF.

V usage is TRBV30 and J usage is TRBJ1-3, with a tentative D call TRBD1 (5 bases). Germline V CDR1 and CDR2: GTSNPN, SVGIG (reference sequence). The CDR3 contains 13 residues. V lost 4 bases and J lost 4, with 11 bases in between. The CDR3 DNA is TGTGCCTGGATGCGCAGGGCCGGAAACACCATATATTTT. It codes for CAWMRRAGNTIYF. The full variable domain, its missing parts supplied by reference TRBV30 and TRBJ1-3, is SQTIHQWPATLVQPVGSPLSLECTVEGTSNPNLYWYRQAAGRGLQLLFYSVGIGQISSEVPQNLSASRPQDRQFILSSKKLLLSDSGFYLCAWMRRAGNTIYFGEGSWLTVV.

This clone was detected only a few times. CDR3 coding DNA: TGTGCCAGCAGTCTAGGGGGCCTCGGCAATCAGCCCCAGCATTTT. Amino acids: CASSLGGLGNQPQHF. The chain is built from TRBV5-4 and TRBJ1-5, with TRBD1 matching 7 bases. Germline trimming cut 5 bases from V and 2 bases from J; bases unmatched to any gene: 7. The germline V gene encodes CDR1 SGHNT and CDR2 YYREEE (reference sequence). The length of the CDR3 is 15 residues.

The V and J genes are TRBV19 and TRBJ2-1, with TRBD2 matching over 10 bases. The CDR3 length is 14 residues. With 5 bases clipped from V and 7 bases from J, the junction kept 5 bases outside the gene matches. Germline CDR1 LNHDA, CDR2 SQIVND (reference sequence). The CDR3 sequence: CASSLTSGVNEQFF. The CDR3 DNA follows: TGTGCCAGTAGTCTTACTAGCGGGGTTAATGAGCAGTTCTTC.